Shown below are 27 T cell receptor beta chains from a single sample sequenced in a study of early T cells in non-severe SARS-CoV-2 infection. From the 5' RACE reads, TCRdb called clonotypes with MiXCR, one entry per CDR3 protein. Of around 58,000 distinct CDR3 sequences in the sample, about 15% were seen once. This specimen was whole blood, taken at baseline. All receptors derive from an adult who was a healthcare worker with PCR-confirmed SARS-CoV-2 infection or an uninfected control (not recorded which).

This chain joins TRBV2 and TRBJ2-7; 8 bases line up with TRBD1. The CDR3 is made up of 14 amino acids. CDR1 and CDR2 (germline): SNHLY, FYNNEI. J lost 4 bases, V lost 6 bases, and 8 bases had no gene match. The CDR3 DNA is TGTGCCAGCAGGATGACAGGGGAGTTATACGAGCAGTACTTC. It is translated as CASRMTGELYEQYF.

This clonotype was found a few times. The rearrangement uses TRBV14 and TRBJ1-1, with D hard to call. Per germline, CDR1 SGHDN and CDR2 FVKESK. The CDR3 covers 13 residues. Trimming left V 0 bases short and J 2 bases short, with 4 bases between. CDR3 bases: TGTGCCAGCAGCCAAGAGTTAAACACTGAAGCTTTCTTT. The encoded protein is CASSQELNTEAFF.

This clonotype was observed a handful of times. The genes are TRBV30 and TRBJ2-7; 9 positions agree with TRBD1. This CDR3 region has 14 residues. Germline values: CDR1 GTSNPN, CDR2 SVGIG (reference sequence). J lost 5 bases, V lost 1 base, and 6 bases had no gene match. The DNA for the CDR3 is TGTGCCTGGAGTGAGGGACAGGGAAAAGACGAGCAGTACTTC. This gives the protein CAWSEGQGKDEQYF.

At least ten counts were recorded for this clonotype. V usage is TRBV9 and J usage is TRBJ2-1; D not resolved. V shed 0 bases and J shed 7 bases, with 17 bases lying between them. The CDR3 runs 16 residues. Germline V gene sequence: CDR1 SGDLS, CDR2 YYNGEE. The CDR3: CASSVATRGGWNEQFF. The DNA for the CDR3 is TGTGCCAGCAGCGTAGCTACGAGAGGTGGATGGAATGAGCAGTTCTTC.

This clonotype has only a few counts. The chain carries TRBV3-1 and TRBJ2-3, with D possibly TRBD2 on 6 matching bases. This CDR3 has 17 amino acids. Trimming removed 1 base at V and 0 bases at J, with 14 bases between. CDR1 is LGHDT and CDR2 is YNNKEL in the germline V gene (reference sequence). For the CDR3, the DNA is TGTGCCAGCAGCCAAGGGCTAGCGTGGACTAGCACAGATACGCAGTATTTT. This codes for CASSQGLAWTSTDTQYF.

This clonotype was seen more than once but under ten times. V usage is TRBV5-1 and J usage is TRBJ2-7, with 13 bases that match TRBD2. CDR3 length: 16 amino acids. Trimming removed 0 bases from V and 1 base from J; junction bases left unmatched: 1. CDR1 and CDR2 from the germline V gene are SGHRS and YFSETQ. CDR3 nucleotides: TGCGCCAGCAGCTTGGGGACTAGCGGGAGTTCCTACGAGCAGTACTTC. The encoded protein is CASSLGTSGSSYEQYF.

The chain uses TRBV6-5 and TRBJ1-5; tentatively, D is TRBD1 (6 bases). The V end lost 4 bases, the J end lost 4 bases, and 20 bases lay between the germline ends. The V gene's germline CDR1 is MNHEY and CDR2 SVGAGI. This CDR3 region has 17 residues. The DNA for the CDR3 is TGTGCCAGCAGTTCCTACTCAGCAGGGGCAGGGAATCAGCCCCAGCATTTT. It encodes CASSSYSAGAGNQPQHF.

This CDR3 reads CASSPTGLAGAGELFF. CDR3 coding DNA: TGTGCCAGCAGTCCGACGGGACTAGCGGGAGCCGGGGAGCTGTTTTTT. This chain connects TRBV12-3 or TRBV12-4 to TRBJ2-2; 14 bases agree with TRBD2. CDR3 length: 16 residues. The V and J ends lost 5 bases and 6 bases, in that order; junction bases with no gene match: 5.

This clonotype has a handful of counts. The rearrangement joins TRBV2 to TRBJ2-5; D uncertain. Per the germline V gene, CDR1 is SNHLY and CDR2 is FYNNEI. V was shortened by 6 bases and J by 2 bases, with 4 bases between the two germline ends. The CDR3 is 11 residues long. The CDR3: CASRLQETQYF. CDR3 DNA: TGTGCCAGCAGGCTTCAAGAGACCCAGTACTTC.

The V and J genes are TRBV12-3 or TRBV12-4 and TRBJ1-6, with 9 bases that match TRBD1. Trimming cost V 6 bases and J 9 bases; bases outside gene matches: 6. The CDR3 totals 14 residues. The CDR3 loop is CASRSDRGSSPLHF. The CDR3 region has the DNA TGTGCCAGCAGGTCAGACAGGGGGAGTTCACCCCTCCACTTT.

The sample holds a few counts of this clonotype. The V and J genes are TRBV3-1 and TRBJ2-1; D is undetermined. The germline V gene has CDR1 LGHDT and CDR2 YNNKEL (reference sequence). Trimming removed 0 bases from V and 8 bases from J, with 8 bases in between. The CDR3 has 13 residues. CDR3 in amino acids: CASSQDWVHEQFF. Here the CDR3 DNA reads TGTGCCAGCAGCCAAGATTGGGTTCATGAGCAGTTCTTC.

J is TRBJ2-1 and V is TRBV7-9; possibly TRBD2 for D (5 bases). The CDR3 extends over 16 amino acids. V was shortened by 2 bases and J by 7 bases, with 18 bases between the two germline ends. The germline CDR1 and CDR2 sequences are SEHNR and FQNEAQ (reference sequence). CDR3 coding DNA: TGTGCCAGCAGCTTAACGTCCGGCGGGTTTTTGAATGAGCAGTTCTTC. Its protein product is CASSLTSGGFLNEQFF.

This rearrangement joins TRBV12-3 or TRBV12-4 to TRBJ1-1; a possible D gene is TRBD1 (6 bases). V dropped 2 bases and J dropped 8 bases, with 9 bases sitting between them. The CDR3 is made up of 12 amino acids. CDR3 sequence: CASSLITGEAFF. For the CDR3, the DNA is TGTGCCAGCAGTTTAATTACAGGGGAAGCTTTCTTT.

The J gene is TRBJ2-5, the V gene TRBV5-1, with D hard to call. V lost 0 bases, J lost 3 bases, and 6 bases lay in between. The CDR3 loop spans 13 amino acids. Germline lookup yields CDR1 SGHRS and CDR2 YFSETQ. The chain's CDR3 is CASSLDSKETQYF. In DNA, the CDR3 is TGCGCCAGCAGCTTGGACAGTAAAGAGACCCAGTACTTC.

This clonotype was seen many times. The rearrangement joins TRBV20-1 to TRBJ2-5; TRBD2 matches 10 bases. The germline V gene has CDR1 DFQATT and CDR2 SNEGSKA (reference sequence). The trim removed 6 bases at V and 4 bases at J, leaving 11 bases unmatched. The CDR3 is made up of 15 amino acids. The CDR3 loop reads CSAIESIAGGETQYF. CDR3 coding DNA: TGCAGTGCCATAGAGAGCATAGCGGGGGGAGAGACCCAGTACTTC.

A few counts support this clonotype. The chain joins TRBV30 to TRBJ1-5; D call uncertain. The CDR3 runs 13 residues. Trimming took off 1 base at V and 2 bases at J, with 6 bases between the two ends. CDR1 is GTSNPN and CDR2 is SVGIG in the germline V gene (reference sequence). The CDR3 nucleotides are TGTGCCTGGAGTGAGGGAGGCAATCAGCCCCAGCATTTT. Encoded protein: CAWSEGGNQPQHF.

This clonotype was counted between two and nine times. V is TRBV6-6 and J is TRBJ1-6, with 10 nucleotides matching TRBD1. Germline V gives CDR1 MNHNY, CDR2 SVGAGI (reference sequence). The CDR3 contains 14 residues. Germline trimming cut 10 bases from V and 13 bases from J; bases unmatched to any gene: 13. The DNA of the CDR3 is TGTGCCACACACCGTGGGACAGGGGAAAGTCCCCTCCACTTT. Protein product: CATHRGTGESPLHF.

Concerning this clonotype: A much larger clone sits a single nucleotide away, making a read error possible. The V call is TRBV28, the J call TRBJ2-7; TRBD1 or TRBD2 may be the D gene (6 bases each). CDR3 length equals 15 residues. The V gene's germline CDR1 is MDHEN and CDR2 SYDVKM. Trimming took off 5 bases at V and 0 bases at J, with 14 bases between the two ends. For the CDR3, the DNA is TGTGCCAGCAGTGCCCAGGGGAGGCCCTCCTACGAGCAGTACTTC. Translation gives CASSAQGRPSYEQYF.

V and J are TRBV5-1 and TRBJ2-1; D gene uncertain. CDR3 size: 15 residues. V lost 4 bases and J lost 0, with 11 bases in between. From germline, CDR1 is SGHRS and CDR2 YFSETQ. CDR3 nucleotides: TGCGCCAGCAGCCTCCGGGCTAGCTCCTACAATGAGCAGTTCTTC. It is translated as CASSLRASSYNEQFF.

The chain joins TRBV20-1 to TRBJ2-1; 8 bases align to TRBD1. With 3 bases clipped from V and 7 bases from J, the junction kept 8 bases outside the gene matches. This CDR3 spans 14 amino acids. The germline CDR1 and CDR2 sequences are DFQATT and SNEGSKA (reference sequence). This chain's CDR3 is CSASLGQGGNEQFF. DNA for the CDR3: TGCAGTGCTAGCCTCGGACAGGGCGGGAATGAGCAGTTCTTC.

This chain connects TRBV11-2 to TRBJ1-6; 7 bases line up with TRBD1. Germline CDR1 is SGHAT and CDR2 is FQNNGV. J gave up 10 bases and V 4 bases, and 13 bases lay outside the gene matches. CDR3 length: 16 amino acids. This CDR3 is CASSSRDRDFGSPLHF. In DNA, the CDR3 is TGTGCCAGCAGCTCGCGCGACAGGGACTTTGGCTCACCCCTCCACTTT.

There are many counts of this clonotype. The chain is built from TRBV5-1 and TRBJ2-1, with a weak D call TRBD2 (5 bases). Trimming cost V 0 bases and J 9 bases, with 16 bases left between them. The CDR3 has 15 amino acids. Germline lookup yields CDR1 SGHRS and CDR2 YFSETQ. The CDR3: CASSLALASRVEQFF. The DNA for the CDR3 is TGCGCCAGCAGCTTGGCGTTGGCTAGCCGCGTTGAGCAGTTCTTC.

Only one count was recorded for this clonotype. The rearrangement links TRBV9 to TRBJ1-5; D is possibly TRBD1 (6 bases). CDR1 and CDR2 from the germline V gene are SGDLS and YYNGEE. The V gene lost 2 bases and the J gene lost 7 bases, with 13 bases spanning the gap. CDR3 length: 14 amino acids. The DNA for the CDR3 is TGTGCCAGCAGCGTTGACGTAGGGGGACAGCCCCAGCATTTT. Amino acid sequence: CASSVDVGGQPQHF.

A word on this clonotype: A much larger clone differs by one base, so this may be a read error. The V and J genes are TRBV5-1 and TRBJ2-1, with D perhaps TRBD2 (7 bases). In germline, CDR1 is SGHRS, CDR2 YFSETQ. The V end lost 4 bases, the J end lost 2 bases, and 25 bases lay between the germline ends. The CDR3 sequence is 19 residues long. The CDR3 DNA follows: TGCGCCAGCAGCCCCCGGACTAGGGGGAGTGGGAGCCCCTACAATGAGCAGTTCTTC. This gives the protein CASSPRTRGSGSPYNEQFF. Full variable domain (rest looked up from reference TRBV5-1 and TRBJ2-1): KAGVTQTPRYLIKTRGQQVTLSCSPISGHRSVSWYQQTPGQGLQFLFEYFSETQRNKGNFPGRFSGRQFSNSRSEMNVSTLELGDSALYLCASSPRTRGSGSPYNEQFFGPGTRLTVL.

The chain recombines TRBV5-6 with TRBJ2-7; possible D gene TRBD1, 5 bases. CDR1 and CDR2 from the germline V gene are SGHDT and YYEEEE. The CDR3 totals 13 residues. The V end lost 4 bases, the J end lost 2 bases, and 10 bases lay between the germline ends. CDR3 sequence: CASSPQVTYEQYF. CDR3 nucleotide sequence: TGTGCCAGCAGCCCACAGGTAACCTACGAGCAGTACTTC.

This clonotype appeared a few times. This CDR3 reads CASSLAGRAAEQYF. The CDR3 DNA reads as TGTGCCAGCAGCTTAGCGGGCAGGGCGGCCGAGCAGTACTTC. This chain uses TRBV7-9 with TRBJ2-7; D possibly corresponds to TRBD1 (5 bases). The V and J ends lost 0 bases and 6 bases respectively, with 12 bases between them. The CDR3 runs to 14 residues. Germline V lookup: CDR1 SEHNR, CDR2 FQNEAQ (reference sequence).

In its sample, this clonotype was seen a few times. J is TRBJ1-1 and V is TRBV29-1, with D hard to call. This CDR3 spans 13 amino acids. Trimming left V 4 bases short and J 5 bases short, with 14 bases between. Germline loops: CDR1 SQVTM, CDR2 ANQGSEA. CDR3 loop: CSVVPVGGTEAFF. In nucleotides, the CDR3 is TGCAGCGTTGTACCAGTGGGAGGGACTGAAGCTTTCTTT.